These 22 T cell receptor beta chains came from one sample sequenced in a study of sequential checkpoint blockade in melanoma. The protocol was immunoSEQ multiplex PCR, while the TCRdb copy is restricted to in-frame clones and leaves out a portion. The table has 18,000 or so clones, around 76% seen once; the top ten hold approximately 35%. Treatment in this sample: randomized to nivolumab then ipilimumab (arm A) or the reverse (arm B). Here the sequenced sample was CD8+ T cells sorted from blood (inferred from file names), taken from a patient given nivolumab and ipilimumab in sequence. These receptors were obtained from a human donor with melanoma.

This sequence joins TRBV6-5 and TRBJ2-7; maybe TRBD1 (5 bases). V was cut by 6 bases and J by 0 bases, with 15 bases left in between. This CDR3 has 15 residues. Germline V gives CDR1 MNHEY, CDR2 SVGAGI. CDR3 sequence reads: CASRTTGYSSYEQYF. For the CDR3, the DNA is TGTGCCAGCAGGACAACAGGTTATAGCTCCTACGAGCAGTACTTC.

CDR3: CASSRPGQGEGNQPQHF. In nucleotides, the CDR3 is TGTGCCAGTAGTAGACCGGGACAGGGTGAAGGAAATCAGCCCCAGCATTTT. The chain has TRBV19 and TRBJ1-5, with TRBD1 identical over 9 bases. This CDR3 has 17 amino acids. The V gene's germline CDR1 is LNHDA and CDR2 SQIVND (reference sequence). J was trimmed by 4 bases and V by 4 bases; bases with no gene match: 11. Full variable domain (rest looked up from reference TRBV19 and TRBJ1-5): DGGITQSPKYLFRKEGQNVTLSCEQNLNHDAMYWYRQDPGQGLRLIYYSQIVNDFQKGDIAEGYSVSREKKESFPLTVTSAQKNPTAFYLCASSRPGQGEGNQPQHFGDGTRLSIL.

Only a few counts were recorded for this clone. V gene TRBV5-1 combines with J gene TRBJ2-3; D not certain. The V end lost 0 bases, the J end lost 1 base, and 6 bases lay between the germline ends. The CDR3 is 14 amino acids. The V gene's germline CDR1 is SGHRS and CDR2 YFSETQ. This chain's CDR3 is CASSLDQGTDTQYF. As DNA, the CDR3 is TGCGCCAGCAGCTTGGATCAGGGCACAGATACGCAGTATTTT. Full variable domain (outside the CDR3, taken from reference TRBV5-1 and TRBJ2-3): KAGVTQTPRYLIKTRGQQVTLSCSPISGHRSVSWYQQTPGQGLQFLFEYFSETQRNKGNFPGRFSGRQFSNSRSEMNVSTLELGDSALYLCASSLDQGTDTQYFGPGTRLTVL.

The count of this clone is one. The chain has TRBV27 and TRBJ1-5, with D possibly TRBD1 on 6 matching bases. V was cut by 2 bases and J by 5 bases, with 10 bases left in between. Germline assignment: CDR1 MNHEY and CDR2 SMNVEV (reference sequence). The length of the CDR3 is 14 residues. The CDR3 loop is CASSLRGADQPQHF. CDR3 nucleotides: TGTGCCAGCAGTTTACGGGGGGCCGATCAGCCCCAGCATTTT.

The J gene is TRBJ2-1, the V gene TRBV7-6; 7 bases match TRBD2. In germline, CDR1 is SGHVS, CDR2 FNYEAQ. V lost 3 bases to trimming and J lost 5 bases; unmatched junction nucleotides: 10. The CDR3 length is 16 residues. The CDR3 DNA reads TGTGCCAGCAGCTTCCCGGGCGGGGGAACCAACAATGAGCAGTTCTTC. This sequence encodes CASSFPGGGTNNEQFF. Full variable domain (remainder filled in from reference TRBV7-6 and TRBJ2-1): GAGVSQSPRYKVTKRGQDVALRCDPISGHVSLYWYRQALGQGPEFLTYFNYEAQQDKSGLPNDRFSAERPEGSISTLTIQRTEQRDSAMYRCASSFPGGGTNNEQFFGPGTRLTVL.

The DNA for the CDR3 is TGCGCCAGCAGCCTGACAGCCAGTAGAAGACATGAGGGCTACACCTTC. Residues: CASSLTASRRHEGYTF. The V and J genes are TRBV4-3 and TRBJ1-2; weak D call: TRBD1 (5 bases). CDR3 size: 16 residues. V was pared by 4 bases and J by 8 bases, with 23 bases between. Germline V lookup: CDR1 LGHNA, CDR2 YSLEER.

The CDR3 nucleotides read TGTGCCAGCAGTTTAGTCCAGGGTCGTCCCTACGAGCAGTACTTC. Translated, it gives CASSLVQGRPYEQYF. This chain links TRBV27 with TRBJ2-7; tentatively, D is TRBD1 (5 bases). Looked up from germline, CDR1 is MNHEY and CDR2 is SMNVEV (reference sequence). V lost 2 bases and J lost 2, with 13 bases in between. The CDR3 covers 15 residues.

The CDR3 sequence is CASSQDPSGSPGGAFF. The CDR3 DNA is TGCGCCAGCAGCCAAGATCCGTCCGGCAGTCCGGGGGGAGCTTTCTTT. The chain uses TRBV4-3 and TRBJ1-1, with D tentatively TRBD1 (5 bases). The ends were cut back, 0 bases at V and 10 bases at J, with 21 bases in the middle. The CDR3 spans 16 residues. Germline loops: CDR1 LGHNA, CDR2 YSLEER.

The chain is built from TRBV6-1 and TRBJ2-5, with 8 bases lining up with TRBD2. This CDR3 is built from 12 residues. The germline gives CDR1 MNHNS, CDR2 SASEGT. The junction had 11 bases not matched to a gene; V was cut back by 10 bases and J by 10 bases. CDR3 amino acids: CAIAGGGPYQYF. CDR3 sequence (DNA): TGTGCCATCGCCGGGGGGGGGCCCTACCAGTACTTC.

V and J are TRBV7-6 and TRBJ2-2; 12 bases match TRBD2. Unmatched junction bases numbered 3, after V lost 5 bases and J lost 8 bases. Germline assignment: CDR1 SGHVS and CDR2 FNYEAQ. This CDR3 comprises 14 residues. The CDR3 is CASSPGLAGGELFF. CDR3 bases: TGTGCCAGCAGCCCCGGACTAGCGGGGGGGGAGCTGTTTTTT.

The table lists this clone with a few counts. The chain carries TRBV19 and TRBJ1-4, with TRBD1 matching over 10 bases. Germline-derived CDR1 and CDR2 are LNHDA and SQIVND (reference sequence). The CDR3 extends over 17 amino acids. The ends lost 11 bases at V and 0 bases at J; junction bases unmatched: 12. The CDR3, as DNA: TGTGCCTGCCGCCCCCGGGACAGGGGTGCAACTAATGAAAAACTGTTTTTT. This codes for CACRPRDRGATNEKLFF.

V usage is TRBV7-9 and J usage is TRBJ2-1; possible D gene TRBD2, 6 bases. The germline gives CDR1 SEHNR, CDR2 FQNEAQ (reference sequence). The CDR3 is made up of 18 amino acids. The V end lost 3 bases, the J end lost 3 bases, and 21 bases lay between the germline ends. CDR3 coding DNA: TGTGCCAGCAGCTTCTCGGGTAGCGGAGAACAATACTACAATGAGCAGTTCTTC. Amino acids: CASSFSGSGEQYYNEQFF.

The J gene is TRBJ1-5, the V gene TRBV9; perhaps TRBD1 as D (6 bases). The CDR3 totals 14 residues. Germline V gene sequence: CDR1 SGDLS, CDR2 YYNGEE. V shed 4 bases and J shed 7 bases, with 15 bases lying between them. The CDR3: CASSPEGGGQPQHF. In nucleotides, the CDR3 is TGTGCCAGCAGCCCCGAGGGGGGAGGGCAGCCCCAGCATTTT.

There are a few counts of this clone. The V call is TRBV19, the J call TRBJ2-1, with D possibly TRBD2 on 6 matching bases. The germline V and J ends were trimmed by 7 bases and 4 bases, with 17 bases remaining between them. Germline lookup yields CDR1 LNHDA and CDR2 SQIVND (reference sequence). The CDR3 is 15 residues long. DNA for the CDR3: TGTGCCAGTATTATGGGGTCTAGCGAATACAATGAGCAGTTCTTC. It specifies CASIMGSSEYNEQFF.

The rearrangement links TRBV7-9 to TRBJ2-5; D is uncertain. The closer fit of TRBJ2-7 to the DNA end suggests the J call may be wrong. Germline V gene lookup returns CDR1 SEHNR and CDR2 FQNEAQ (reference sequence). The CDR3 is made up of 13 amino acids. The CDR3 DNA reads TGTGCCAGCAGCCCGGGTCTAGGTTACGAGCAGTACTTC. This encodes CASSPGLGYEQYF.

J is TRBJ2-7 and V is TRBV27; 10 nucleotides align to TRBD2. CDR3 length equals 14 residues. V shed 5 bases, J shed 2 bases, and the junction held 3 bases outside the gene matches. From germline, CDR1 is MNHEY and CDR2 SMNVEV (reference sequence). This CDR3 is CASSRLAGAYEQYF. CDR3 bases: TGTGCCAGCAGTAGGCTAGCGGGGGCCTACGAGCAGTACTTC.

This sequence joins TRBV4-1 and TRBJ2-5, with 11 bases aligning to TRBD2. The DNA end favors TRBJ2-7, so the J call may be wrong. This CDR3 has 16 residues. The germline gives CDR1 MGHRA, CDR2 YSYEKL. CDR3 nucleotides: TGCGCCAGCAGCCAAACTAGCGGGAGTAATTTCTACGAGCAGTACTTC. As protein: CASSQTSGSNFYEQYF.

The V gene is TRBV28, the J gene TRBJ2-1, with unresolved D. Between the trimmed V and J ends, which lost 6 bases and 6 bases, there was a span of 15 bases. This CDR3 region has 14 residues. Germline-derived CDR1 and CDR2 are MDHEN and SYDVKM. The CDR3 bases are TGTGCCAGCAGCCTTACCGCTCGTAGCAATGAGCAGTTCTTC. Translated: CASSLTARSNEQFF.

Note on this clone: A read error may account for a junction end that differs from germline. Other DNA sequences from this sample encode an identical CDR3 as well. The genes are TRBV6-1 and TRBJ1-6, with 7 bases that match TRBD1. The CDR3 sequence is 14 residues long. The germline CDR1 and CDR2 sequences are MNHNS and SASEGT. In DNA form, the CDR3 reads TGTACGCTGGGGGGACAGACTGATAATTCCCCCCTCCACTTT. As protein: CTLGGQTDNSPLHF.

The CDR3 DNA sequence: TGTGCCAGCAGTGACTCGGCAGGGGCGCATACGCAGTATTTT. Its protein is CASSDSAGAHTQYF. The chain uses TRBV6-4 and TRBJ2-3; D might be TRBD1 (6 bases). Germline CDR1 reads MRHNA; CDR2 reads SNTAGT. The CDR3 runs 14 residues. The V end lost 0 bases, the J end lost 7 bases, and 11 bases lay between the germline ends.

To note about this clone: A junction end diverges from the germline sequence, so it may reflect a read error. This chain joins TRBV18 and TRBJ2-7; TRBD1 matches 8 bases. Germline CDR1 and CDR2: KGHSH and LQKENI. The CDR3 is made up of 15 amino acids. CDR3 loop: CANSPLGQETYEQYF. For the CDR3, the DNA is TGTGCCAACTCACCCCTGGGACAGGAGACCTACGAGCAGTACTTC.

The chain employs TRBV27 and TRBJ2-1; D gene unclear. Germline CDR1 is MNHEY and CDR2 is SMNVEV (reference sequence). The CDR3 loop spans 10 amino acids. Deletions cut 10 bases from V and 4 bases from J, with 5 bases between. CDR3 in amino acids: CAIGYNEQFF. DNA of the CDR3: TGTGCCATCGGTTACAATGAGCAGTTCTTC.